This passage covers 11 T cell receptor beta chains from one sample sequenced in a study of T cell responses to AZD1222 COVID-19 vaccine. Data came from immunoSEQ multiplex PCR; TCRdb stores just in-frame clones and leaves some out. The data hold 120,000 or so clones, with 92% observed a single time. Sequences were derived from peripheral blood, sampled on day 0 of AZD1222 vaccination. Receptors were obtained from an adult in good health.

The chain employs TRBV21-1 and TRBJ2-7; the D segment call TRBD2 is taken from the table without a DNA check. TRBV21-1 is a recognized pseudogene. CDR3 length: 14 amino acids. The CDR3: CASSTHSGSHEQYF. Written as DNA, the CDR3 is TGTGCCAGCAGCACCCATAGCGGGAGCCACGAGCAGTACTTC.

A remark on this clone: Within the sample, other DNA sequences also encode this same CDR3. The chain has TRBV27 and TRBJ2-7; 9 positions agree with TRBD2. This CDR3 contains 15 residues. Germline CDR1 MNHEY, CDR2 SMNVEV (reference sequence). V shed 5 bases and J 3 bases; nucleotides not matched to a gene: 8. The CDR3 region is CASSLLAGDYYEQYF. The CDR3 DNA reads TGTGCCAGCAGTCTCTTAGCGGGGGACTACTACGAGCAGTACTTC.

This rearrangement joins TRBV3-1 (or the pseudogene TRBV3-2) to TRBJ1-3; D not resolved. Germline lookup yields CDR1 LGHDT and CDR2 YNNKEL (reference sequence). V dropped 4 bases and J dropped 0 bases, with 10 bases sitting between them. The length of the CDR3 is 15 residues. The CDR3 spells CASSLTRPSGNTIYF. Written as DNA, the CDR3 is TGTGCCAGCAGCCTGACACGCCCCTCTGGAAACACCATATATTTT.

The CDR3 DNA is TGTGCCAGCAGCCGGACACAGGGGACGTACGAGCAGTACTTC. It encodes CASSRTQGTYEQYF. V and J are TRBV13 and TRBJ2-7; 7 bases fit TRBD1. Germline trimming cut 5 bases from V and 4 bases from J; bases unmatched to any gene: 8. The CDR3 is 14 amino acids. Germline V gene lookup returns CDR1 PRHDT and CDR2 FYEKMQ (reference sequence). Supplemented by reference TRBV13 and TRBJ2-7, the full variable domain reads AAGVIQSPRHLIKEKRETATLKCYPIPRHDTVYWYQQGPGQDPQFLISFYEKMQSDKGSIPDRFSAQQFSDYHSELNMSSLELGDSALYFCASSRTQGTYEQYFGPGTRLTVT.

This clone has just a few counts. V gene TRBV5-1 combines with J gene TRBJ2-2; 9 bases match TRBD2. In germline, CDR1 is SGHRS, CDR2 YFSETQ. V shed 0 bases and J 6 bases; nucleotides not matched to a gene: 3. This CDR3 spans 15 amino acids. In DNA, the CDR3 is TGCGCCAGCAGCTTGGCCCTAGCGGGACCCGGGGAGCTGTTTTTT. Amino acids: CASSLALAGPGELFF.

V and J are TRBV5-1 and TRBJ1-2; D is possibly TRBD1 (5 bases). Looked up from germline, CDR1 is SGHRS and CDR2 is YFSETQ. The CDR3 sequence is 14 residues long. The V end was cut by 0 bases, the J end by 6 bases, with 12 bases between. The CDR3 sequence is CASSLELGPNGYTF. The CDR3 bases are TGCGCCAGCAGCTTGGAGTTGGGACCGAATGGCTACACCTTC.

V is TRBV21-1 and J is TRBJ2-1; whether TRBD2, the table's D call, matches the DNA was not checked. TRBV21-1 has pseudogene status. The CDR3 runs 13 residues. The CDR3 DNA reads TGTGCCAGCAGCAAGGGGAGGGAGAATGAGCAGTTCTTC. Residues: CASSKGRENEQFF.

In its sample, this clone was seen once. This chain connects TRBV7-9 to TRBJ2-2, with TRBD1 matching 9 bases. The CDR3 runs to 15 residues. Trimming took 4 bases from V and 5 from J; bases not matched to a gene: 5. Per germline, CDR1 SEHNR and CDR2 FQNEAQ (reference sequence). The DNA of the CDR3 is TGTGCCAGCAGCTCCGGGACAGGGTTGACCGGGGAGCTGTTTTTT. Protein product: CASSSGTGLTGELFF.

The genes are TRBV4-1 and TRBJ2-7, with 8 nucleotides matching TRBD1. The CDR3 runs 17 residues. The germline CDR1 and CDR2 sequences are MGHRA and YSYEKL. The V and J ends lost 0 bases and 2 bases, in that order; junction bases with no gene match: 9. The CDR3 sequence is CASSQDNVAGGTYEQYF. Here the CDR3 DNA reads TGCGCCAGCAGCCAAGATAACGTGGCAGGGGGCACCTACGAGCAGTACTTC.

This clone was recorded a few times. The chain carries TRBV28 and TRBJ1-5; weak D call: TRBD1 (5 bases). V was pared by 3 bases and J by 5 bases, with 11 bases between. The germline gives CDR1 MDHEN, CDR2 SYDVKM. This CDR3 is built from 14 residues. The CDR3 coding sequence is TGTGCCAGCAGTTTCGGGGGTCCCTATCAGCCCCAGCATTTT. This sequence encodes CASSFGGPYQPQHF.

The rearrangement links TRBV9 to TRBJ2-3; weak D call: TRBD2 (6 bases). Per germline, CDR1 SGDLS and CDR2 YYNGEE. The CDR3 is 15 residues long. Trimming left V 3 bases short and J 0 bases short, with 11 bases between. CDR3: CASSAGTPSTDTQYF. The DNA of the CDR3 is TGTGCCAGCAGCGCCGGGACTCCTAGCACAGATACGCAGTATTTT. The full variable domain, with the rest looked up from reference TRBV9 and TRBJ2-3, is DSGVTQTPKHLITATGQRVTLRCSPRSGDLSVYWYQQSLDQGLQFLIQYYNGEERAKGNILERFSAQQFPDLHSELNLSSLELGDSALYFCASSAGTPSTDTQYFGPGTRLTVL.